This T cell receptor beta chain is drawn from a study of blood T cell repertoires in COVID-19 (TCRdb year 2020). Regarding the study in general: Collaborator samples came from the United States, Italy and Spain and covered acute and convalescent phases of COVID-19. The material from the prospective study consisted of cDNA or gDNA derived from T cells, B-cell-depleted T cells, or PBMCs. HLA class I and class II types, where available, came from metadata supplied by the sample provider rather than from assay-based typing. Sample metadata almost always included a de-identified subject ID, COVID-19 status, age in years and sex. The dataset comprised deeply sampled blood TCRbeta repertoires from subjects exposed to, actively infected with, or recovered from COVID-19. The repertoires were released in a freely available public database intended as a resource for research on the immune response to SARS-CoV-2. The samples were drawn from the first 160 participants of the ongoing ImmuneRACE study and from roughly 1,300 subjects provided by 6 global collaborators.

TCRbeta CDR3 regions were amplified from genomic DNA by means of the immunoSEQ Assay, a bias-controlled multiplex PCR. In the source study's methods: The number of nucleated cells in each sample was estimated by amplification of reference gene primers within the assay. Sequence reads were collapsed and filtered to measure the absolute abundance of every unique TCRbeta CDR3 rearrangement. For each sample, productive Simpson clonality was calculated as the square root of Simpson's diversity index over productive rearrangements. TCRdb limited this immuneACCESS table to in-frame rearrangements with V and J called. A share of clones is missing; checked studies link under half to unresolved V genes, and the rest is unexplained. V, J and clone size are taken as reported in that table, and D and trimming were inferred from the DNA itself. Present in this sample are around 140,000 clones, roughly four fifths of which were seen just once. The ten largest clonotypes hold around 2.4% of the sample.

On the study overall, not on this receptor specifically: The amount of clinical and demographic metadata varied by source and participant and was provided uncurated.

This clone showed up just a few times. Its recognized antigen is unknown. No base quality values were provided; no much bigger clone lies one nucleotide off. Taken from cysteine to phenylalanine, the CDR3 has 13 residues. Kept here is only the CDR3 DNA, which spans 39 bases and is read in frame from base 1. Relative to germline, V is 10 bases shorter and J is 4 bases shorter, with 16 bases between their ends. CDR1 and CDR2, per the germline V gene, are ENHRY and SYGVKD. Participants in the prospective study were enrolled through a virtual design, were aged roughly 18 to 100 years, and lived in about two dozen United States geographic areas. To assign participants to cohorts, the prospective study relied on clinical history that participants themselves reported in a screening survey and a study questionnaire. In the prospective study, mobile phlebotomists collected whole blood, serum and a nasopharyngeal or oropharyngeal swab from each participant. Additional blood draws and questionnaires over an approximately two-month period could optionally be provided by prospective study participants. Prospective study blood samples were shipped either frozen or at room temperature before DNA extraction.

The sequencing input was PBMCs or T cells enriched from blood (not recorded which). The chain was built from TRBV10-3 and TRBJ1-1; matching of 6 bases hints at TRBD1 as the D gene. The sequence came from a man aged 40-55 years with acute COVID-19. The nucleotide sequence is given as TGTGCCACCAAGGGGGACGTTAGCACTGAAGCTTTCTTT. Its translation reads: CATKGDVSTEAFF.